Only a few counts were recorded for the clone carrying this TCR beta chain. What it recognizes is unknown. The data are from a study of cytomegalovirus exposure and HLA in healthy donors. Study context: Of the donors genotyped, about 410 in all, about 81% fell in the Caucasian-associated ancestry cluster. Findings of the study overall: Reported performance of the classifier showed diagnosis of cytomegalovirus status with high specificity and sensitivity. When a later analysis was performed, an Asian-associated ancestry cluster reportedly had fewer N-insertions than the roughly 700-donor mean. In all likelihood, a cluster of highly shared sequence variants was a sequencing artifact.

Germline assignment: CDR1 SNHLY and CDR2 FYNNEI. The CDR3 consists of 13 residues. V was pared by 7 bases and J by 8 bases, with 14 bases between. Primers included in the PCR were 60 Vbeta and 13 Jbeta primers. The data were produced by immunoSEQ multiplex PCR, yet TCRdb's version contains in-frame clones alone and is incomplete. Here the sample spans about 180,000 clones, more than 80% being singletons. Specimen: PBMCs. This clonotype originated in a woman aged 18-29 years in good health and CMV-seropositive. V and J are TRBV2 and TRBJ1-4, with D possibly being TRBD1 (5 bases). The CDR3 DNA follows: TGTGCCAGCAAGGGGCCCGGTTGGGAAAAACTGTTTTTT. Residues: CASKGPGWEKLFF. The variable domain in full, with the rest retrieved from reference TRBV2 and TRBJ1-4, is EPEVTQTPSHQVTQMGQEVILRCVPISNHLYFYWYRQILGQKVEFLVSFYNNEISEKSEIFDDQFSVERPDGSNFTLKIRSTKLEDSAMYFCASKGPGWEKLFFGSGTQLSVL.